Here is one T cell receptor (beta chain) with its context. What it binds is unknown. These data come from a study of cytomegalovirus exposure and HLA in healthy donors. General study results and limits: Altogether, 150 to 200 TCR beta chains were recorded as cytomegalovirus-associated.

The PCR ran on 60 Vbeta and 13 Jbeta primers. Profiling relied on immunoSEQ multiplex PCR, and the TCRdb table lists in-frame clones only, not all of them. The sample consists of 140,000 to 150,000 clones, roughly 10% of them appearing once. J was trimmed by 9 bases and V by 5 bases; bases with no gene match: 13. Looked up from germline, CDR1 is MNHEY and CDR2 is SVGAGI. This CDR3 is built from 15 residues. The clonotype was recovered from a male donor in good health and CMV-seronegative. Sequenced sample: PBMCs. V is TRBV6-5 and J is TRBJ2-1; TRBD2 aligns across 7 bases. CDR3 amino acids: CASSRRGTPNSEQFF. The CDR3 region has the DNA TGTGCCAGCAGTCGGCGGGGGACTCCGAATAGTGAGCAGTTCTTC.